One sample yielded the 19 T cell receptor beta chains listed below, sequenced in a study of blood T cell repertoires in COVID-19. Measured with immunoSEQ multiplex PCR; TCRdb has only the in-frame clones, and not every one. The profile shows over 110,000 clones, 70% to 85% of them singletons. Input material: peripheral blood. The receptors were gathered from a man aged 55-75 years with active or convalescent COVID-19.

The chain carries TRBV19 and TRBJ2-5; 7 nucleotides match TRBD2. Trimming removed 5 bases from V and 3 bases from J; junction bases left unmatched: 6. The CDR3 covers 14 residues. CDR1 is LNHDA, CDR2 SQIVND, per germline (reference sequence). The CDR3 spells CASSLGGTKETQYF. DNA of the CDR3: TGTGCCAGTAGTCTGGGAGGGACCAAAGAGACCCAGTACTTC.

The chain has TRBV7-2 and TRBJ2-7, with 7 bases aligning to TRBD1. V lost 5 bases to trimming and J lost 4 bases; unmatched junction nucleotides: 11. The germline CDR1 and CDR2 sequences are SGHTA and FQGNSA. The CDR3 runs 15 residues. The CDR3 sequence is CASSPPRGRGYEQYF. The CDR3 DNA follows: TGTGCCAGCAGCCCCCCTAGGGGGCGCGGGTACGAGCAGTACTTC. Combining the CDR3 with reference TRBV7-2 and TRBJ2-7 gives the whole variable domain GAGVSQSPSNKVTEKGKDVELRCDPISGHTALYWYRQSLGQGLEFLIYFQGNSAPDKSGLPSDRFSAERTGGSVSTLTIQRTQQEDSAVYLCASSPPRGRGYEQYFGPGTRLTVT.

The rearrangement joins TRBV27 to TRBJ2-3, with 7 bases lining up with TRBD1. This CDR3 spans 14 amino acids. V gave up 8 bases and J gave up 8 bases; unmatched junction bases: 13. Per germline, CDR1 MNHEY and CDR2 SMNVEV (reference sequence). This CDR3 reads CASGTGTAFGTQYF. The CDR3 DNA is TGTGCCAGCGGCACCGGGACAGCGTTCGGTACGCAGTATTTT.

The V call is TRBV6-2 or TRBV6-3, the J call TRBJ2-7; possibly TRBD1 for D (6 bases). The V end was cut by 5 bases, the J end by 2 bases, with 19 bases between. This CDR3 contains 16 residues. CDR1 and CDR2 (germline): MNHEY, SVGEGT. Here the CDR3 reads CASSISTGGSAYEQYV. CDR3 DNA sequence: TGTGCCAGCAGTATTTCGACAGGAGGTTCGGCCTACGAGCAGTACGTC.

This chain links TRBV5-8 with TRBJ1-1; 7 bases are a match to TRBD1. The length of the CDR3 is 17 residues. Germline loops: CDR1 SGHTS, CDR2 YDEGEE. V shed 3 bases, J shed 4 bases, and the junction held 15 bases outside the gene matches. CDR3: CASSSYATRAGGTEAFF. CDR3 bases: TGTGCCAGCAGCTCGTACGCAACGAGAGCAGGGGGCACTGAAGCTTTCTTT.

The genes are TRBV15 and TRBJ1-6; 9 positions match TRBD1. Trimming at V came to 2 bases and at J to 7 bases, leaving 6 bases not matched to a gene. This CDR3 comprises 16 residues. In germline, CDR1 is LNHNV, CDR2 YYDKDF (reference sequence). The CDR3 nucleotides read TGTGCCACCAGCAGAAAATGGACAGGGGACAATTCACCCCTCCACTTT. Protein sequence: CATSRKWTGDNSPLHF.

This sequence joins TRBV21-1 and TRBJ1-3; TRBD1 reflects the table's D call only, with no check against the DNA. TRBV21-1 is classified as a pseudogene. This CDR3 is 16 amino acids long. The CDR3 DNA reads as TGTGCCAGCACCAACCACCTGGGGCCCTCTGGAAACACCATATATTTT. Encoded protein: CASTNHLGPSGNTIYF.

The rearrangement uses TRBV7-9 and TRBJ1-5; D is unresolved. Germline CDR1 and CDR2: SEHNR and FQNEAQ (reference sequence). Trimming left V 4 bases short and J 8 bases short, with 15 bases between. The CDR3 is made up of 14 amino acids. CDR3 sequence reads: CASSYQHGGEPQHF. The CDR3 coding sequence is TGTGCCAGCAGCTACCAACACGGCGGAGAGCCCCAGCATTTT.

This clone was recorded once. J is TRBJ2-6 and V is TRBV7-2, with D perhaps matching TRBD2 (6 bases). CDR1 and CDR2 from the germline V gene are SGHTA and FQGNSA. Trimming pared 5 bases from V and 0 bases from J, leaving 14 bases between. This CDR3 region has 17 residues. Here the CDR3 DNA reads TGTGCCAGCAGCCTAGGGACTGGTAACTCTGGGGCCAACGTCCTGACTTTC. Translated, it gives CASSLGTGNSGANVLTF.

The V call is TRBV12-3 or TRBV12-4, the J call TRBJ2-7; D remains unclear. Trimming stripped 1 base from V and 4 bases from J, with 8 bases between. The CDR3 contains 13 residues. CDR3 DNA sequence: TGTGCCAGCAGTTTAGGTGGCAGATACGAGCAGTACGTC. Translation gives CASSLGGRYEQYV.

Written as DNA, the CDR3 is TGTGCCAGCAGCTTAGTTGAGGGGGCAGGGTACGAGCAGTACTTC. Translated: CASSLVEGAGYEQYF. The rearrangement links TRBV11-2 to TRBJ2-7; 7 bases match TRBD1. The germline CDR1 and CDR2 sequences are SGHAT and FQNNGV. This CDR3 is 15 amino acids long. J lost 4 bases, V lost 1 base, and 7 bases had no gene match. Variable domain in full (rest from reference TRBV11-2 and TRBJ2-7): EAGVAQSPRYKIIEKRQSVAFWCNPISGHATLYWYQQILGQGPKLLIQFQNNGVVDDSQLPKDRFSAERLKGVDSTLKIQPAKLEDSAVYLCASSLVEGAGYEQYFGPGTRLTVT.

The genes are TRBV10-2 and TRBJ2-5; 7 nucleotides match TRBD1. Germline CDR1 is WSHSY and CDR2 is SAAADI. The CDR3 is 15 residues long. The trim removed 1 base at V and 5 bases at J, leaving 7 bases unmatched. DNA for the CDR3: TGCGCCAGCAGTGAGTTCGACAGGGATAGGGAGACCCAGTACTTC. Protein: CASSEFDRDRETQYF.

The chain uses TRBV6-5 and TRBJ2-7; 12 bases align to TRBD1. CDR1 and CDR2 from the germline V gene are MNHEY and SVGAGI. The trim removed 5 bases at V and 6 bases at J, leaving 8 bases unmatched. CDR3 size: 15 residues. The CDR3 reads CASSTGGQGAREQYV. The CDR3 nucleotides read TGTGCCAGCAGTACCGGGGGACAGGGGGCCCGCGAGCAGTACGTC.

This sequence joins TRBV27 and TRBJ2-5, with 10 positions matching TRBD2. The CDR3 covers 14 residues. Trimming removed 5 bases from V and 2 bases from J; junction bases left unmatched: 2. Germline assignment: CDR1 MNHEY and CDR2 SMNVEV (reference sequence). The CDR3 region is CASSALAGQETQYF. Here the CDR3 DNA reads TGTGCCAGCAGTGCACTAGCGGGACAAGAGACCCAGTACTTC.

The genes are TRBV20-1 and TRBJ1-1, with D perhaps TRBD1 (6 bases). Germline V CDR1 and CDR2: DFQATT, SNEGSKA (reference sequence). Trimming removed 3 bases at V and 7 bases at J, with 18 bases between. The CDR3 is made up of 14 amino acids. In DNA, the CDR3 is TGCAGTGCTAGTCAGGGGTCACCAACTTTTGAAGCTTTCTTT. Residues: CSASQGSPTFEAFF.

The V and J genes are TRBV7-8 and TRBJ2-7; 12 bases map to TRBD2. The germline V gene has CDR1 SGHVS and CDR2 FQNEAQ. The CDR3 is 17 residues long. The ends lost 1 base at V and 7 bases at J; junction bases unmatched: 11. The CDR3 nucleotides are TGTGCCAGCAGCTTAGGAGGACTAGCGGGAATTGCTGGTGAGCAGTACTTC. Translation: CASSLGGLAGIAGEQYF.

This chain uses TRBV19 with TRBJ1-1; tentatively, D is TRBD1 (6 bases). The ends were cut back, 7 bases at V and 3 bases at J, with 12 bases in the middle. Germline V gene lookup returns CDR1 LNHDA and CDR2 SQIVND (reference sequence). The CDR3 has 13 residues. The CDR3 region has the DNA TGTGCCAGTACCCGACAGGCCGACACTGAAGCTTTCTTT. It translates to CASTRQADTEAFF.

The V gene is TRBV4-1, the J gene TRBJ2-2; 10 nucleotides agree with TRBD2. The CDR3 is 18 residues long. V lost 0 bases to trimming and J lost 9 bases; unmatched junction nucleotides: 13. The germline gives CDR1 MGHRA, CDR2 YSYEKL. As DNA, the CDR3 is TGCGCCAGCAGCCAAGATAGGTTAGAACTAGCGGGACTCTGGGAGCTGTTTTTT. Its translation: CASSQDRLELAGLWELFF.

The chain joins TRBV14 to TRBJ1-1, with D uncertain. Trimming removed 1 base from V and 7 bases from J, with 13 bases in between. Germline-derived CDR1 and CDR2 are SGHDN and FVKESK. The CDR3 loop spans 14 amino acids. The chain's CDR3 is CASSQGLSTYEAFF. CDR3 nucleotide sequence: TGTGCCAGCAGCCAAGGATTGTCCACCTATGAAGCTTTCTTT.